This T cell receptor beta chain was found in a study of neoadjuvant nivolumab and ipilimumab in lung cancer. Background on the study: Nivolumab 3 mg/kg was given days 1, 15 and 29, plus ipilimumab 1 mg/kg day 1 in combination. Broader study findings: TCR richness and clonality were higher in tumors than adjacent uninvolved lung. TCR sequencing covered a small number of samples. From pretherapy to surgery, tumor richness and clonality rose with dual therapy.

Remarks on this clone: Its specificity is unknown.

Assay used: immunoSEQ multiplex PCR; TCRdb lists only in-frame clones, some missing. Found here are over 45,000 clones, around 89% of them singletons; the top ten hold approximately 3.7%. Deletions cut 4 bases from V and 3 bases from J, with 15 bases between. From germline, CDR1 is MNHEY and CDR2 SVGAGI. CDR3 size: 16 residues. The J gene is TRBJ2-2, the V gene TRBV6-5, with D tentatively TRBD1 or TRBD2 (5 bases each). Source: blood, taken before neoadjuvant nivolumab, alone or with ipilimumab. The source of this sequence is an adult with non-small cell lung cancer. Some clones in this sample may be carry-over from other donors' samples. The CDR3 spells CASSFGRGVDTGELFF. CDR3 DNA sequence: TGTGCCAGCAGTTTCGGTCGAGGGGTCGACACCGGGGAGCTGTTTTTT.